This TCR beta chain was retrieved from a study of blood T cell repertoires in COVID-19. Assay used: immunoSEQ multiplex PCR; TCRdb lists only in-frame clones, some missing. The sample has some 120,000 clones, more than 60% seen once. The sample holds a few counts of this clone. This clonotype originated in a woman between 70 and 85 years old with acute or convalescent COVID-19. Source material: peripheral blood.

CDR3 protein: CASSWTGDTEAFF. DNA for the CDR3: TGTGCCAGCAGTTGGACAGGGGACACTGAAGCTTTCTTT. The chain joins TRBV6-5 to TRBJ1-1; 9 bases agree with TRBD1. The CDR3 runs to 13 residues. Germline CDR1 MNHEY, CDR2 SVGAGI. The trim removed 4 bases at V and 3 bases at J, leaving 0 bases unmatched.